This TCR beta chain originates from a study of tumor-infiltrating lymphocytes in primary liver carcinoma. The wider study: Patients included men and women of 30 to 69 years. Broader study findings: Relative to tumor region pairs, the tumor-adjacent and tumor-blood pairs showed overlap that was lower.

Trimming pared 10 bases from V and 8 bases from J, leaving 19 bases between. The CDR3 has 13 residues. Germline V gene data show CDR1 as SGHRS and CDR2 as YFSETQ. Taking 20-30 mg of unsorted bulk tissue, the authors co-extracted RNA and DNA. Each tumor was sampled at four poles and its centre. For this clonotype: Its antigen is unidentified.

From 500 ng of total RNA, TCR beta-specific cDNA was reverse-transcribed using a constant-region primer. Slightly modified ARM-PCR, run as three nested multiplex PCR rounds, produced the TCR beta libraries. The study ran its first two PCR rounds for nine to ten cycles each, using TRBV1-TRBV30 forward primers and a C-beta reverse primer. TCRdb re-derived calls from the multiplex PCR reads in MiXCR, one entry per CDR3 protein. Here the sample spans some 190,000 distinct CDR3 sequences, around 85% being singletons. This chain connects TRBV5-1 to TRBJ2-1; D is unclear. The TCR comes from a man in his forties with primary liver carcinoma and hepatitis B virus infection. Material for sequencing was tumor tissue from primary liver carcinoma. CDR3 sequence (DNA): TGCGCCGGCACCATGGACGGCCACGATGAGCAGTTCTTC. It yields the protein CAGTMDGHDEQFF.